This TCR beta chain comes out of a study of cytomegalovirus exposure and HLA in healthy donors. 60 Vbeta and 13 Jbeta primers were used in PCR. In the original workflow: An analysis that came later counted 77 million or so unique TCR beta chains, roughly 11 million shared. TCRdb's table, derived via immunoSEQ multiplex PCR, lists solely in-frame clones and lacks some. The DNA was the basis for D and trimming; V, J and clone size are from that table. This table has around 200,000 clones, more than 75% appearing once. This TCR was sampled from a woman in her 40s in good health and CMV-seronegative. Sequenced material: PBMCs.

The CDR3 bases are TGTGCCAGCAGCCCAGGGACGCGGGACTCCTACAATGAGCAGTTCTTC. Its translation is CASSPGTRDSYNEQFF. The chain couples TRBV7-9 to TRBJ2-1, with D perhaps TRBD2 (6 bases). V was clipped by 5 bases and J by 0 bases, with 14 bases between them. CDR1 is SEHNR and CDR2 is FQNEAQ in the germline V gene (reference sequence). This CDR3 spans 16 amino acids.